One sample yielded the 18 T cell receptor beta chains listed below, sequenced in a study of patients and donors after allogeneic stem cell transplantation. TCRdb passed the RT-PCR reads through MiXCR, listing each CDR3 protein once. The sample lists 80,000 to 90,000 distinct CDR3 sequences, around 46% occurring once. Sequencing was done on a sample of blood, either unsorted or a sorted T cell fraction (not recorded which). These receptor sequences come from a human donor who was either an allogeneic HSCT recipient or a stem cell or donor lymphocyte infusion donor (not recorded which). It is not recorded whose cells these are; they may come from a transplant donor.

This clonotype was seen only a few times. This rearrangement joins TRBV3-1 to TRBJ1-1, with D possibly being TRBD1 (6 bases). Germline values: CDR1 LGHDT, CDR2 YNNKEL (reference sequence). The V end lost 6 bases, the J end lost 0 bases, and 11 bases lay between the germline ends. The CDR3 is made up of 14 amino acids. The DNA for the CDR3 is TGTGCCAGCAGTACGGGGGCGGTGAACACTGAAGCTTTCTTT. It specifies CASSTGAVNTEAFF.

The count of this clonotype is one. J is TRBJ1-4 and V is TRBV18; D is unresolved. This CDR3 region has 14 residues. CDR1 KGHSH and CDR2 LQKENI come from the germline V gene. Deletions cut 0 bases from V and 6 bases from J, with 8 bases between. CDR3 nucleotides: TGTGCCAGCTCACCACCAGGGAGATATGAAAAACTGTTTTTT. It is translated as CASSPPGRYEKLFF.

The rearrangement links TRBV12-3 or TRBV12-4 to TRBJ2-1; 9 bases align to TRBD2. The CDR3 has 17 amino acids. V trimming: 6 bases; J trimming: 7 bases; junction bases outside the gene matches: 16. The CDR3 DNA sequence: TGTGCCAGCAGGCGAACCACTGGACTAGCGCTTTGGAATGAGCAGTTCTTC. This codes for CASRRTTGLALWNEQFF.

This clonotype was counted between two and nine times. The rearrangement uses TRBV18 and TRBJ2-1; TRBD2 aligns across 10 bases. The junction had 6 bases not matched to a gene; V was cut back by 6 bases and J by 4 bases. The CDR3 is made up of 15 amino acids. The V gene's germline CDR1 is KGHSH and CDR2 LQKENI. The DNA for the CDR3 is TGTGCCAGCTCTCCTGGACTAGCGGCATACAATGAGCAGTTCTTC. It translates to CASSPGLAAYNEQFF.

In its sample, this clonotype was seen once. The chain employs TRBV6-5 and TRBJ2-6; D not certain. From germline, CDR1 is MNHEY and CDR2 SVGAGI. This CDR3 comprises 14 residues. With 7 bases removed from V and 0 bases from J, the gap between germline ends came to 7 bases. DNA for the CDR3: TGTGCCAGCACCCGAAGCTCTGGGGCCAACGTCCTGACTTTC. This encodes CASTRSSGANVLTF.

The chain joins TRBV30 to TRBJ1-1, with 8 bases that match TRBD1. The CDR3 is 13 residues long. Trimming at V came to 3 bases and at J to 5 bases, leaving 5 bases not matched to a gene. Germline V gene data show CDR1 as GTSNPN and CDR2 as SVGIG (reference sequence). The CDR3 loop is CAWRGQAQTEAFF. The CDR3 DNA reads TGTGCCTGGAGGGGACAGGCACAGACTGAAGCTTTCTTT.

V usage is TRBV11-3 and J usage is TRBJ2-1, with 7 bases lining up with TRBD1. The CDR3 has 14 residues. Germline trimming cut 5 bases from V and 6 bases from J; bases unmatched to any gene: 7. Germline lookup yields CDR1 SGHNT and CDR2 YENEEA. CDR3 amino acids: CASSLTGAGNEQFF. CDR3 DNA sequence: TGTGCCAGCAGCCTTACAGGGGCCGGCAATGAGCAGTTCTTC.

The chain links TRBV28 to TRBJ1-5; no clear D. The CDR3 spans 11 residues. Germline assignment: CDR1 MDHEN and CDR2 SYDVKM. Between the trimmed V and J ends, which lost 3 bases and 7 bases, there was a span of 4 bases. The CDR3 is CASSFLQPQHF. DNA of the CDR3: TGTGCCAGCAGTTTTCTCCAGCCCCAGCATTTT.

This chain joins TRBV6-6 and TRBJ2-7, with no clear D. V lost 6 bases to trimming and J lost 5 bases, with 17 bases between them. Germline CDR1 MNHNY, CDR2 SVGAGI (reference sequence). The CDR3 has 14 residues. The CDR3 DNA reads TGTGCCAGCAGGTTTCGCCGAGAAGCTCACGAGCAGTACTTC. Encoded protein: CASRFRREAHEQYF.

The chain joins TRBV5-1 to TRBJ1-1; D ambiguous. V lost 0 bases and J 4 bases, leaving 16 bases between the germline ends. The CDR3 is 16 residues long. Germline CDR1 SGHRS, CDR2 YFSETQ. The CDR3 here is CASSLEVQNAGTEAFF. The CDR3 coding sequence is TGCGCCAGCAGCTTGGAGGTTCAAAACGCGGGCACTGAAGCTTTCTTT.

This clonotype was counted between two and nine times. This chain links TRBV10-3 with TRBJ1-1, with no clear D. The germline CDR1 and CDR2 sequences are ENHRY and SYGVKD. The CDR3 totals 12 residues. The V end was cut by 7 bases, the J end by 1 base, with 7 bases between. The CDR3 coding sequence is TGTGCCATCAAGGCGAGGAACACTGAAGCTTTCTTT. It codes for CAIKARNTEAFF.

The J gene is TRBJ1-2, the V gene TRBV20-1; 7 nucleotides align to TRBD1. The CDR3 is 14 amino acids. CDR1 and CDR2 (germline): DFQATT, SNEGSKA (reference sequence). Losses at the gene ends were 5 bases for V and 2 bases for J; bases not matched to a gene: 8. Here the CDR3 reads CSAVVLTGNYGYTF. CDR3 nucleotide sequence: TGCAGTGCTGTTGTCTTGACAGGGAACTATGGCTACACCTTC.

This clonotype has more than one count but fewer than ten. For the CDR3, the DNA is TGTGCCACCAGCAGAGATCGCCAAAGGGACACTGAAGCTTTCTTT. Its protein product is CATSRDRQRDTEAFF. This rearrangement joins TRBV15 to TRBJ1-1; D gene ambiguous. The germline gives CDR1 LNHNV, CDR2 YYDKDF (reference sequence). V was trimmed by 0 bases and J by 3 bases, leaving 11 bases between them. This CDR3 region has 15 residues.

This clonotype showed up just a few times. This chain uses TRBV10-3 with TRBJ1-1; possibly TRBD1 for D (5 bases). The CDR3 covers 16 residues. Germline-derived CDR1 and CDR2 are ENHRY and SYGVKD. Trimming removed 0 bases at V and 5 bases at J, with 16 bases between. This chain's CDR3 is CAISESDQGVETEAFF. In DNA form, the CDR3 reads TGTGCCATCAGTGAGTCAGATCAGGGCGTAGAAACTGAAGCTTTCTTT.

This chain links TRBV20-1 with TRBJ2-5; D perhaps matches TRBD1 (6 bases). Germline assignment: CDR1 DFQATT and CDR2 SNEGSKA (reference sequence). CDR3 length: 12 amino acids. Trimming removed 6 bases from V and 2 bases from J, with 10 bases in between. The CDR3 sequence: CSARQVQETQYF. In DNA, the CDR3 is TGCAGTGCAAGACAGGTACAAGAGACCCAGTACTTC.

The chain is built from TRBV28 and TRBJ1-1; 7 nucleotides line up with TRBD1. Germline CDR1 MDHEN, CDR2 SYDVKM. V shed 5 bases, J shed 11 bases, and the junction held 14 bases outside the gene matches. The CDR3 runs 14 residues. DNA for the CDR3: TGTGCCAGCAGTCCCGACAGGGTAGAAACCAGGGCTTTCTTT. Its translation is CASSPDRVETRAFF.

The gene calls are TRBV7-3 and TRBJ2-5; no firm D call. V lost 2 bases to trimming and J lost 3 bases, with 7 bases between them. This CDR3 contains 13 residues. Germline V gene lookup returns CDR1 SGHTA and CDR2 FQGTGA. In nucleotides, the CDR3 is TGTGCCAGCAGCTTACTAGAAAAAGAGACCCAGTACTTC. Protein: CASSLLEKETQYF.

This chain uses TRBV7-3 with TRBJ2-1; D is unclear. The CDR3 length is 12 residues. The germline V gene encodes CDR1 SGHTA and CDR2 FQGTGA. Trimming took 1 base from V and 8 from J, leaving 6 bases between them. DNA for the CDR3: TGTGCCAGCAGCTTAATATCGGATGAGCAGTTCTTC. Translation gives CASSLISDEQFF. The whole variable domain, filled in from reference TRBV7-3 and TRBJ2-1, reads GAGVSQTPSNKVTEKGKYVELRCDPISGHTALYWYRQSLGQGPEFLIYFQGTGAADDSGLPNDRFFAVRPEGSVSTLKIQRTERGDSAVYLCASSLISDEQFFGPGTRLTVL.